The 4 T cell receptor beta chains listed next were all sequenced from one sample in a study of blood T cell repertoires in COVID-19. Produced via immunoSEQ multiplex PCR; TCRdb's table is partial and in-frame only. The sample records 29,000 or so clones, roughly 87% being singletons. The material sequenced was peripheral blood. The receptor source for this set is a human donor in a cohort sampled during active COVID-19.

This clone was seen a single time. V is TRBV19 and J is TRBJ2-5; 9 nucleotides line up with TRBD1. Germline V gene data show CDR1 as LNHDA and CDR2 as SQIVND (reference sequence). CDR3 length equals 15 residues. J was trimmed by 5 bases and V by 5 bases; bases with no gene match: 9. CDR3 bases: TGTGCCAGTAGTCCCGGACAGGGGTTCGGGGAGACCCAGTACTTC. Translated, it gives CASSPGQGFGETQYF.

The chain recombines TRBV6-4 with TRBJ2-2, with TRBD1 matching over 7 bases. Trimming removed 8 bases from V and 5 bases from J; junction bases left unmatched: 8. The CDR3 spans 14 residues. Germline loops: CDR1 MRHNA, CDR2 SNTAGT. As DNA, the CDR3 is TGTGCCAGCCGGACGGACAGGATAACCGGGGAGCTGTTTTTT. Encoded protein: CASRTDRITGELFF.

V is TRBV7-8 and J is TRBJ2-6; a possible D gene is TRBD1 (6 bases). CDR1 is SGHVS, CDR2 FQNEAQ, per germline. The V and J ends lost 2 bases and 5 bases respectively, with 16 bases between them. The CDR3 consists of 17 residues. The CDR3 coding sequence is TGTGCCAGCAGCTTATCGGTGAGAGGGGACAGGGCCAACGTCCTGACTTTC. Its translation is CASSLSVRGDRANVLTF. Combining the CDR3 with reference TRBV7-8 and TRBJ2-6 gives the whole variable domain GAGVSQSPRYKVAKRGQDVALRCDPISGHVSLFWYQQALGQGPEFLTYFQNEAQLDKSGLPSDRFFAERPEGSVSTLKIQRTQQEDSAVYLCASSLSVRGDRANVLTFGAGSRLTVL.

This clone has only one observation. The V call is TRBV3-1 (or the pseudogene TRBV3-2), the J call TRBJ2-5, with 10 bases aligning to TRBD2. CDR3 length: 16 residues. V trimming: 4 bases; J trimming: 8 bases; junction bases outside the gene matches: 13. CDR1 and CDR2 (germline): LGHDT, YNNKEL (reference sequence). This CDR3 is CASSLRVAGGLGTQYF. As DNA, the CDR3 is TGTGCCAGCAGCCTCCGGGTAGCGGGGGGCCTAGGTACCCAGTACTTC.